This section outlines one T cell receptor beta chain sequence together with its context. Its cognate antigen is unknown. Method: immunoSEQ multiplex PCR; TCRdb's copy keeps in-frame clones and lacks some. Counted here are about 160,000 clones, less than 95% occurring once; the ten biggest clones make up roughly 1.3%. The sample belongs to a study of T cell responses to AZD1222 COVID-19 vaccine. Findings of the study overall: When two AZD1222 doses had been given, Spike-specific TCR breadth and depth rose. Females made up more of the donors, who were largely white British, and clonal diversity may have come out too low. Only six or seven AZD1222 recipients tested seropositive at baseline.

The CDR3 is 17 amino acids. Germline lookup yields CDR1 SGHVS and CDR2 FQNEAQ. Germline trimming cut 3 bases from V and 2 bases from J; bases unmatched to any gene: 11. The source was peripheral blood, collected on day 0 of AZD1222 vaccination. This TCR derives from an adult in good health. The chain couples TRBV7-8 to TRBJ2-3; TRBD2 matches 7 bases. CDR3 sequence: CASSFLERAGLTDTQYF. DNA of the CDR3: TGTGCCAGCAGCTTCCTTGAGAGAGCGGGGCTCACAGATACGCAGTATTTT.